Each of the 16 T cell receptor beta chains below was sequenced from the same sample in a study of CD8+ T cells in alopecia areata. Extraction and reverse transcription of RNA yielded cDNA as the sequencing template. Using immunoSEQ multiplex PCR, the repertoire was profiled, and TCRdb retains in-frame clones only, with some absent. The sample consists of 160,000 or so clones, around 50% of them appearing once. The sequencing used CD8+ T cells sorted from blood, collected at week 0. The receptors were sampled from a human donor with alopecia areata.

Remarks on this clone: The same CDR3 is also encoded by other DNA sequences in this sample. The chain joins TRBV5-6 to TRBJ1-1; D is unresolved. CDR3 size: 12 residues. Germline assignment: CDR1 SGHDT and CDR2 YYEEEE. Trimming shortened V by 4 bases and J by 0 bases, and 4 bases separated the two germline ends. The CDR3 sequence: CASSQMNTEAFF. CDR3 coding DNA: TGTGCCAGCAGCCAGATGAACACTGAAGCTTTCTTT.

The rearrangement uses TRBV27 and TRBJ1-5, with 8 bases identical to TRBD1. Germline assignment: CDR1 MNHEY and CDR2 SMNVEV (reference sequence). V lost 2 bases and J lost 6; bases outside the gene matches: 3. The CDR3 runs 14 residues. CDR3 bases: TGTGCCAGCAGTTTAGGACAGGGCGGTCAGCCCCAGCATTTT. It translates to CASSLGQGGQPQHF.

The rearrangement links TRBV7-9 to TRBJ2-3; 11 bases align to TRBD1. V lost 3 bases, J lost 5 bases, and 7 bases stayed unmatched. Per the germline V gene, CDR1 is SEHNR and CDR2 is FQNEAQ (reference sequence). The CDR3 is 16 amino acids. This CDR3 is CASSFGQGARRDTQYF. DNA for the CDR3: TGTGCCAGCAGCTTTGGACAGGGGGCGCGAAGAGATACGCAGTATTTT.

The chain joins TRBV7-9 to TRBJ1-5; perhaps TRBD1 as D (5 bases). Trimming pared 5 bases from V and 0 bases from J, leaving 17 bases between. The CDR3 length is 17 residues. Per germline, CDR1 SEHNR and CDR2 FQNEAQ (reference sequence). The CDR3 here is CASSRGQGRDSNQPQHF. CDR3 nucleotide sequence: TGTGCCAGCAGCCGAGGACAAGGTAGGGATAGCAATCAGCCCCAGCATTTT.

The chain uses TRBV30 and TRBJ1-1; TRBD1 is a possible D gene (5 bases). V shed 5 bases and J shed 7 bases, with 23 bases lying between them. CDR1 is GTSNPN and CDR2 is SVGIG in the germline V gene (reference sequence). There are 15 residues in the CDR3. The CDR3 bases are TGTGCCTGGGCCTCGGGACTGACTGGCCGACATGAAGCTTTCTTT. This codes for CAWASGLTGRHEAFF. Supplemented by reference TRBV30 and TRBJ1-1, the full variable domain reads SQTIHQWPATLVQPVGSPLSLECTVEGTSNPNLYWYRQAAGRGLQLLFYSVGIGQISSEVPQNLSASRPQDRQFILSSKKLLLSDSGFYLCAWASGLTGRHEAFFGQGTRLTVV.

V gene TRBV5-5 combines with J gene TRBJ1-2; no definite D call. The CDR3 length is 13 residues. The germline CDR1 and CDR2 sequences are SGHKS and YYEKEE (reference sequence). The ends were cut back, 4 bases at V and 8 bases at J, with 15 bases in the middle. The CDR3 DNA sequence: TGTGCCAGCAGCCCCGGTGGAGCAGCCGGCTACACCTTC. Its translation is CASSPGGAAGYTF.

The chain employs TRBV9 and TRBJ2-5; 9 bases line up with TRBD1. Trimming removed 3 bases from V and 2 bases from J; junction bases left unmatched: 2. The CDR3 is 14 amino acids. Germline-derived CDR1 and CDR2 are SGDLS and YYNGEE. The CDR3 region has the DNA TGTGCCAGCAGCGACGGACAGGGGCAAGAGACCCAGTACTTC. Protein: CASSDGQGQETQYF.

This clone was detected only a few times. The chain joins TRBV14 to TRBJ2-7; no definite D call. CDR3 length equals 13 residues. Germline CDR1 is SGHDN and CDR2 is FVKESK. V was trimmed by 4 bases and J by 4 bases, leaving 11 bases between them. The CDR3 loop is CASSPSQWYEQYF. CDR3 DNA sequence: TGTGCCAGCAGCCCTAGTCAGTGGTACGAGCAGTACTTC. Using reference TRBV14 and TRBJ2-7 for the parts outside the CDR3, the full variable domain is EAGVTQFPSHSVIEKGQTVTLRCDPISGHDNLYWYRRVMGKEIKFLLHFVKESKQDESGMPNNRFLAERTGGTYSTLKVQPAELEDSGVYFCASSPSQWYEQYFGPGTRLTVT.

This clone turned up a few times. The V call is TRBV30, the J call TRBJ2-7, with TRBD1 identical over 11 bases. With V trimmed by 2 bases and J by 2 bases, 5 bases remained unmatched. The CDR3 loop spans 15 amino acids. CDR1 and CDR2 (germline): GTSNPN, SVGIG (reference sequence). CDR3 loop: CAWSLGDRGTYEQYF. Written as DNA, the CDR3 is TGTGCCTGGAGTCTCGGGGACAGGGGGACCTACGAGCAGTACTTC.

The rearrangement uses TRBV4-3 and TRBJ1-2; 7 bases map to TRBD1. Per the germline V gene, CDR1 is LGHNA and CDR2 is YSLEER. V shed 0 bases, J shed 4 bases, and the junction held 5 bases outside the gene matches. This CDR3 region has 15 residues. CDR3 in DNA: TGCGCCAGCAGCCAAGATCCAAGGGACAGCTATGGCTACACCTTC. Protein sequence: CASSQDPRDSYGYTF.

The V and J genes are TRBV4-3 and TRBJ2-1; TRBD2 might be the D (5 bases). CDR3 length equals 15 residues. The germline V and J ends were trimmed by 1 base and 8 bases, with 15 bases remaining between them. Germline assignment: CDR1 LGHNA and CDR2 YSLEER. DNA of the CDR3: TGCGCCAGCAGCCAAGGCCCCGGGGTCGGAGATGAGCAGTTCTTC. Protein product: CASSQGPGVGDEQFF.

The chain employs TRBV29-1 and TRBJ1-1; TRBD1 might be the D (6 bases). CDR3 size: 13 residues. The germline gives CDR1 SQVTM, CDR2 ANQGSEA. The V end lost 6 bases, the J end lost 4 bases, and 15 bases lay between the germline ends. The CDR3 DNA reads TGCAGCGTCCCCGAGGGGGTTGGCACTGAAGCTTTCTTT. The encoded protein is CSVPEGVGTEAFF.

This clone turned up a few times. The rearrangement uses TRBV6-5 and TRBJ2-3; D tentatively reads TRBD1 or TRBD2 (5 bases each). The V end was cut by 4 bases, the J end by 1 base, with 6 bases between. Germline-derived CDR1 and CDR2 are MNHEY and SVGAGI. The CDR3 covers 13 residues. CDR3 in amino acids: CASSSGRTDTQYF. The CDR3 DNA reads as TGTGCCAGCAGTTCGGGGCGCACAGATACGCAGTATTTT.

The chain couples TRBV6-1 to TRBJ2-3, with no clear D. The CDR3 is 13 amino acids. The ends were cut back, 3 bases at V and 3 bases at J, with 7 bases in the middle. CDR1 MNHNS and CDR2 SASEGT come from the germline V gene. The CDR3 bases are TGTGCCAGCAGTGACGAGGAAACAGATACGCAGTATTTT. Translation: CASSDEETDTQYF.

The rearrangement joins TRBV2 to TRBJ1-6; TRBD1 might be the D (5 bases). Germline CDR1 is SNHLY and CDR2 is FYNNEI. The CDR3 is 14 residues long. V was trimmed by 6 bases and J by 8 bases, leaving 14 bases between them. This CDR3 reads CASSPGRTYSPLHF. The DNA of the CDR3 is TGTGCCAGCAGCCCGGGACGGACATATTCACCCCTCCACTTT.

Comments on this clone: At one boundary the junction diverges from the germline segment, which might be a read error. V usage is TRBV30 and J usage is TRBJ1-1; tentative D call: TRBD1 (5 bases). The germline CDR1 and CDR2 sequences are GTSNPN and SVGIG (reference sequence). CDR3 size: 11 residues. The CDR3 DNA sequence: TGTGCCTGGAGTGTAGGCAGGGAGGCCAAATTT. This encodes CAWSVGREAKF.